Below are 21 T cell receptor beta chains sequenced from a single sample in a study of kidney transplant recipient with SARS-CoV-2 infection. TCRdb called the reads again in MiXCR, with one record for every CDR3 protein. This sample yields 200,000 to 300,000 distinct CDR3 sequences, of which under 30% are seen a single time; 7% to 8% belongs to the top ten. Material: a blood sample, obtained at baseline and between days 110 and 120 from a kidney transplant recipient. Receptors were obtained from a male patient in his thirties who had COVID-19 and was a kidney transplant recipient. Some T cells may be supplied by the graft donor.

About this clonotype itself: The junction departs from germline at one end; a sequencing error may be responsible. The rearrangement links TRBV10-2 to TRBJ1-1; perhaps TRBD1 as D (5 bases). This CDR3 has 11 residues. Germline V gene data show CDR1 as WSHSY and CDR2 as SAAADI. The CDR3 region is CASSELGEALF. CDR3 nucleotides: TGCGCCAGCAGTGAGTTGGGGGAAGCTCTCTTT.

This clonotype came up many times. The J gene is TRBJ1-3, the V gene TRBV3-1; D remains ambiguous. The germline CDR1 and CDR2 sequences are LGHDT and YNNKEL (reference sequence). V was shortened by 11 bases and J by 8 bases, with 13 bases between the two germline ends. This CDR3 is 11 amino acids long. CDR3 coding DNA: TGTGCCGTAAGCTCGGTCCACACCATATATTTT. The encoded protein is CAVSSVHTIYF.

This clonotype has just one count. A much larger clone is a single base away; this may be a read error. The chain links TRBV12-3 or TRBV12-4 to TRBJ1-4; D is undetermined. V was clipped by 3 bases and J by 8 bases, with 13 bases between them. This CDR3 contains 14 residues. Here the CDR3 DNA reads TGTGCCAGCAGTTTTCTCCTGGGCAAGGAAAAACTGTTTTTT. This encodes CASSFLLGKEKLFF.

There are a few counts of this clonotype. The V call is TRBV6-6, the J call TRBJ2-1; the match to TRBD2 covers 14 bases. Germline V lookup: CDR1 MNHNY, CDR2 SVGAGI (reference sequence). This CDR3 comprises 19 residues. With 4 bases clipped from V and 1 base from J, the junction kept 9 bases outside the gene matches. The CDR3 DNA reads as TGTGCCAGCAGTTTTCCCGGGACTAGCGGGGGAGTTTCCTACAATGAGCAGTTCTTC. This sequence encodes CASSFPGTSGGVSYNEQFF.

At least ten counts were recorded for this clonotype. The chain couples TRBV5-3 to TRBJ1-2; D is unclear. TRBV5-3 is sorted into the ORF group, with uncertain function. The CDR3 has 16 amino acids. The V end lost 6 bases, the J end lost 4 bases, and 22 bases lay between the germline ends. DNA of the CDR3: TGTGCCAGAACTTTGCTAGTGGTGAGAAAGACCTATGGCTACACCTTC. Translated, it gives CARTLLVVRKTYGYTF.

About this clonotype: This could be a read error, since a much larger clone is one nucleotide away. The V gene is TRBV4-1, the J gene TRBJ2-7; D remains ambiguous. In germline, CDR1 is MGHRA, CDR2 YSYEKL. The CDR3 totals 16 residues. The CDR3 sequence is CASSQDLNSRIYGQYF. Written as DNA, the CDR3 is TGCGCCAGCAGCCAAGATCTCAATTCTAGGATCTACGGGCAGTACTTC.

On this clonotype: This may arise from a read error, as a much more abundant clone is one base away. This sequence joins TRBV29-1 and TRBJ1-1; no clear D gene. CDR1 and CDR2 from the germline V gene are SQVTM and ANQGSEA. The CDR3 has 11 residues. CDR3 loop: CSVFSNTEASF. In DNA form, the CDR3 reads TGCAGCGTTTTTTCGAACACTGAAGCTTCCTTT.

On this clonotype: This may arise from a read error, as a much more abundant clone is one base away. The rearrangement uses TRBV15 and TRBJ1-2, with unresolved D. CDR3 length: 17 residues. V lost 5 bases and J lost 4, with 23 bases in between. The germline V gene encodes CDR1 LNHNV and CDR2 YYDKDF (reference sequence). CDR3 in DNA: TGTGCCACCAGCCCGTGTCTAAGGTGTGGAAGGACCTATGGCTACACCTTC. This codes for CATSPCLRCGRTYGYTF.

On this clonotype itself: One base away lies a much larger clone, so this may be a sequencing read error. Lacking the conserved final phenylalanine or tryptophan, this CDR3 likely reflects a read error. The V call is TRBV24-1, the J call TRBJ1-2, with no clear D. The CDR3 has 17 residues. Between the trimmed V and J ends, which lost 6 bases and 4 bases, there was a span of 23 bases. Germline V lookup: CDR1 KGHDR, CDR2 SFDVKD. The CDR3 DNA reads TGTGCCACCAGTCCTTACAGTAGTACCAGAAAGACCTATGGCTACACCATC. Its translation is CATSPYSSTRKTYGYTI.

The sample holds a few counts of this clonotype. V and J are TRBV29-1 and TRBJ1-1; weak D call: TRBD1 (6 bases). CDR3 length equals 13 residues. V gave up 8 bases and J gave up 3 bases, with 16 bases separating them. Germline values: CDR1 SQVTM, CDR2 ANQGSEA. The CDR3, as DNA: TGCAGCTTAGGACAGCTCCCTCACACTGAAGCTTTCTTT. It specifies CSLGQLPHTEAFF.

This clonotype was picked up many times. This chain uses TRBV9 with TRBJ1-2, with D tentatively TRBD1 (6 bases). Deletions cut 4 bases from V and 6 bases from J, with 10 bases between. The CDR3 is 12 amino acids. The germline gives CDR1 SGDLS, CDR2 YYNGEE. DNA for the CDR3: TGTGCCAGCAGCATTAACAGGGATGGCTACACCTTC. As protein: CASSINRDGYTF. Using reference TRBV9 and TRBJ1-2 for the parts outside the CDR3, the full variable domain is DSGVTQTPKHLITATGQRVTLRCSPRSGDLSVYWYQQSLDQGLQFLIQYYNGEERAKGNILERFSAQQFPDLHSELNLSSLELGDSALYFCASSINRDGYTFGSGTRLTVV.

This clonotype came up many times. The chain uses TRBV6-2 or TRBV6-3 and TRBJ2-5, with 12 bases that match TRBD2. Germline assignment: CDR1 MNHEY and CDR2 SVGEGT. The J segment lost 2 bases and the V segment lost 4 bases, leaving 5 bases of the junction unmatched. This CDR3 comprises 16 residues. CDR3 in DNA: TGTGCCAGCAGTTCCCGACTAGCGGGGGAACAAGAGACCCAGTACTTC. Protein: CASSSRLAGEQETQYF.

In this sample, this clonotype turned up many times. V and J are TRBV12-5 and TRBJ1-2, with D possibly TRBD1 on 5 matching bases. Trimming shortened V by 5 bases and J by 4 bases, and 23 bases separated the two germline ends. CDR3 length equals 17 residues. Germline-derived CDR1 and CDR2 are LGHNT and FRNRAP. The CDR3 nucleotides read TGTGCTAGTGGTCGGATCTATTTGCAGGGAAAGACCTATGGCTACACCTTC. This encodes CASGRIYLQGKTYGYTF. The full variable domain, in which reference TRBV12-5 and TRBJ1-2 provide the parts outside the CDR3, is DARVTQTPRHKVTEMGQEVTMRCQPILGHNTVFWYRQTMMQGLELLAYFRNRAPLDDSGMPKDRFSAEMPDATLATLKIQPSEPRDSAVYFCASGRIYLQGKTYGYTFGSGTRLTVV.

This clonotype has just a few counts. The chain carries TRBV7-3 and TRBJ2-3; TRBD2 matches 9 bases. Germline V gene lookup returns CDR1 SGHTA and CDR2 FQGTGA. V lost 5 bases to trimming and J lost 3 bases; unmatched junction nucleotides: 9. CDR3 length: 16 residues. CDR3 DNA sequence: TGTGCCAGCAGCCCACACGGCGGGAGGGTAACAGATACGCAGTATTTT. It codes for CASSPHGGRVTDTQYF. Based on the CDR3 plus reference TRBV7-3 and TRBJ2-3, the full variable domain is GAGVSQTPSNKVTEKGKYVELRCDPISGHTALYWYRQSLGQGPEFLIYFQGTGAADDSGLPNDRFFAVRPEGSVSTLKIQRTERGDSAVYLCASSPHGGRVTDTQYFGPGTRLTVL.

This clonotype was recorded many times. The chain employs TRBV3-1 and TRBJ1-5; D gene uncertain. Germline CDR1 reads LGHDT; CDR2 reads YNNKEL (reference sequence). This CDR3 contains 12 residues. V was shortened by 5 bases and J by 7 bases, with 9 bases between the two germline ends. The CDR3 is CASSYLSQPQHF. In DNA, the CDR3 is TGTGCCAGCAGCTATCTCAGCCAGCCCCAGCATTTT.

In its sample, this clonotype was seen many times. V is TRBV27 and J is TRBJ2-3; D is ambiguous. Germline V CDR1 and CDR2: MNHEY, SMNVEV (reference sequence). With 0 bases removed from V and 0 bases from J, the gap between germline ends came to 22 bases. The CDR3 is 20 amino acids. The CDR3 is CASSLSHLNGPPFSTDTQYF. Here the CDR3 DNA reads TGTGCCAGCAGTTTATCACACCTTAACGGACCCCCGTTTAGCACAGATACGCAGTATTTT.

The sample holds many counts of this clonotype. The rearrangement links TRBV19 to TRBJ1-2, with D possibly being TRBD1 (5 bases). The CDR3 consists of 17 residues. V dropped 5 bases and J dropped 4 bases, with 23 bases sitting between them. CDR1 LNHDA and CDR2 SQIVND come from the germline V gene (reference sequence). The CDR3 DNA reads as TGTGCCAGTAGTGTCAGGCGGACAAATCGAAAGACCTATGGCTACACCTTC. It codes for CASSVRRTNRKTYGYTF.

This clonotype was counted many times. The chain joins TRBV6-5 to TRBJ1-2, with D hard to call. Trimming removed 5 bases at V and 4 bases at J, with 23 bases between. Germline CDR1 is MNHEY and CDR2 is SVGAGI. The CDR3 contains 17 residues. CDR3 sequence reads: CASSSVGPYGKTYGYTF. CDR3 bases: TGTGCCAGCAGTAGCGTTGGGCCTTACGGAAAGACCTATGGCTACACCTTC.

Many counts were recorded for this clonotype. The CDR3 is CASTSGESSYNEQFF. The CDR3 DNA follows: TGTGCCAGCACTAGCGGGGAGAGCTCCTACAATGAGCAGTTCTTC. V is TRBV7-9 and J is TRBJ2-1, with 9 bases that match TRBD2. Germline V gene lookup returns CDR1 SEHNR and CDR2 FQNEAQ (reference sequence). V was pared by 7 bases and J by 0 bases, with 4 bases of the junction left unmatched. The CDR3 is made up of 15 amino acids. Based on the CDR3 plus reference TRBV7-9 and TRBJ2-1, the full variable domain is DTGVSQNPRHKITKRGQNVTFRCDPISEHNRLYWYRQTLGQGPEFLTYFQNEAQLEKSRLLSDRFSAERPKGSFSTLEIQRTEQGDSAMYLCASTSGESSYNEQFFGPGTRLTVL.

In this sample, this clonotype turned up a few times. V and J are TRBV4-2 and TRBJ2-3, with TRBD1 matching 8 bases. CDR3 size: 16 residues. Germline V lookup: CDR1 LGHNA, CDR2 YNFKEQ. V trimming: 1 base; J trimming: 2 bases; junction bases outside the gene matches: 5. This CDR3 reads CASSQGGQGTTDTQYF. DNA of the CDR3: TGTGCCAGCAGCCAAGGAGGACAGGGTACCACAGATACGCAGTATTTT.

There are many counts of this clonotype. The rearrangement uses TRBV6-4 and TRBJ1-2, with D uncertain. The V gene lost 3 bases and the J gene lost 4 bases, with 21 bases spanning the gap. The CDR3 is 17 amino acids. CDR1 is MRHNA, CDR2 SNTAGT, per germline. In DNA, the CDR3 is TGTGCCAGCAGTGAAGTTACCTCACACGGAAAGACCTATGGCTACACCTTC. Encoded protein: CASSEVTSHGKTYGYTF.